Presented here are 25 T cell receptor beta chains from one specimen sequenced in a study of shared clonotypes between healthy human individuals. Repertoires were generated with immunoSEQ multiplex PCR, while TCRdb's copy carries only in-frame clones and drops some. This sample has under 600,000 clones, with nearly 98% found just once. CD45RO negativity and positive selection for CCR7 defined naive CD8 cells, a population that excluded terminally differentiated effector memory CD45RA+ cells. What was sequenced was naive CD8+ T cells sorted from blood. Receptors were obtained from a man aged 30 to 45 in good health.

This chain links TRBV5-4 with TRBJ1-5; D is uncertain. The germline gives CDR1 SGHNT, CDR2 YYREEE (reference sequence). The germline V and J ends were trimmed by 7 bases and 0 bases, with 17 bases remaining between them. The CDR3 extends over 16 amino acids. CDR3 nucleotides: TGTGCCAGCCTCAGGTGCAGGACCCTTAGCAATCAGCCCCAGCATTTT. This codes for CASLRCRTLSNQPQHF.

The chain employs TRBV11-2 and TRBJ2-3; 9 positions agree with TRBD1. Trimming at V came to 1 base and at J to 0 bases, leaving 2 bases not matched to a gene. From germline, CDR1 is SGHAT and CDR2 FQNNGV. This CDR3 comprises 16 residues. In nucleotides, the CDR3 is TGTGCCAGCAGCTTAGTCGGGACAGGGAGCACAGATACGCAGTATTTT. The encoded protein is CASSLVGTGSTDTQYF.

This chain links TRBV7-3 with TRBJ2-1; no clear D gene. Trimming pared 5 bases from V and 5 bases from J, leaving 13 bases between. Germline V gene sequence: CDR1 SGHTA, CDR2 FQGTGA. This CDR3 region has 14 residues. This CDR3 reads CASSPSYSDNEQFF. The CDR3 coding sequence is TGTGCCAGCAGCCCCAGTTACTCGGACAATGAGCAGTTCTTC.

The rearrangement joins TRBV27 to TRBJ2-7; TRBD1 matches 8 bases. The germline V gene encodes CDR1 MNHEY and CDR2 SMNVEV (reference sequence). The CDR3 has 15 residues. V dropped 6 bases and J dropped 2; count of bases not matched to a gene: 9. This CDR3 is CASRHKDRVAYEQYF. Written as DNA, the CDR3 is TGTGCCAGCAGACATAAGGACAGGGTAGCCTACGAGCAGTACTTC.

This chain joins TRBV7-9 and TRBJ2-3; 9 positions agree with TRBD1. The germline CDR1 and CDR2 sequences are SEHNR and FQNEAQ (reference sequence). This CDR3 is built from 16 residues. V shed 5 bases, J shed 3 bases, and the junction held 9 bases outside the gene matches. CDR3 protein: CASSPPQGQGTDTQYF. The CDR3 nucleotides read TGTGCCAGCAGCCCCCCTCAGGGACAGGGAACAGATACGCAGTATTTT. The variable domain in full, completed from reference TRBV7-9 and TRBJ2-3, reads DTGVSQNPRHKITKRGQNVTFRCDPISEHNRLYWYRQTLGQGPEFLTYFQNEAQLEKSRLLSDRFSAERPKGSFSTLEIQRTEQGDSAMYLCASSPPQGQGTDTQYFGPGTRLTVL.

This clone was seen a single time. The V and J genes are TRBV4-1 and TRBJ2-1; 7 bases match TRBD1. With V trimmed by 0 bases and J by 6 bases, 5 bases remained unmatched. The CDR3 contains 15 residues. Germline CDR1 and CDR2: MGHRA and YSYEKL. The CDR3 loop is CASSQDGDRSNEQFF. The DNA of the CDR3 is TGCGCCAGCAGCCAAGATGGGGACAGAAGCAATGAGCAGTTCTTC.

In regard to this clone: In the same sample, other DNA sequences code for this CDR3. The chain employs TRBV11-3 and TRBJ2-1, with D unresolved. Germline V lookup: CDR1 SGHNT, CDR2 YENEEA. The V end was cut by 1 base, the J end by 4 bases, with 5 bases between. CDR3 length: 13 amino acids. The CDR3 nucleotides are TGTGCCAGCAGCTTAGGAGGTTACAATGAGCAGTTCTTC. Residues: CASSLGGYNEQFF.

This chain joins TRBV25-1 and TRBJ2-5; D is unclear. The V end lost 0 bases, the J end lost 2 bases, and 10 bases lay between the germline ends. The germline CDR1 and CDR2 sequences are MGHDK and SYGVNS. The CDR3 loop spans 15 amino acids. CDR3 protein: CASSEYAAIQETQYF. The CDR3 nucleotides read TGTGCCAGCAGTGAATATGCCGCGATACAAGAGACCCAGTACTTC.

With respect to this clone: Different DNA sequences within this sample yield the same CDR3. The V gene is TRBV18, the J gene TRBJ2-7; either TRBD1 or TRBD2 may supply D (5 bases each). CDR1 is KGHSH and CDR2 is LQKENI in the germline V gene. Trimming pared 4 bases from V and 2 bases from J, leaving 12 bases between. The CDR3 is made up of 14 amino acids. The DNA for the CDR3 is TGTGCCAGCTCACACCGGGACCGCCCCTACGAGCAGTACTTC. It yields the protein CASSHRDRPYEQYF.

About this clone: Other DNA sequences of this sample code for an identical CDR3. The chain couples TRBV15 to TRBJ2-7; TRBD2 matches 13 bases. J gave up 3 bases and V 5 bases, and 4 bases lay outside the gene matches. The CDR3 has 15 amino acids. Germline CDR1 LNHNV, CDR2 YYDKDF (reference sequence). This chain's CDR3 is CATSRGTSGIYEQYF. The CDR3 bases are TGTGCCACCAGCCGCGGGACTAGCGGGATCTACGAGCAGTACTTC.

The chain has TRBV6-1 and TRBJ2-7, with 11 bases that match TRBD2. The CDR3 is 14 amino acids. Losses at the gene ends were 4 bases for V and 3 bases for J; bases not matched to a gene: 2. Looked up from germline, CDR1 is MNHNS and CDR2 is SASEGT. Here the CDR3 reads CASSGLAGIYEQYF. The CDR3 coding sequence is TGTGCCAGCAGTGGACTAGCGGGGATCTACGAGCAGTACTTC.

CDR3 sequence: CASSLSGRYYEQYF. CDR3 sequence (DNA): TGTGCCAGCAGTTTATCGGGACGTTACTACGAGCAGTACTTC. The rearrangement links TRBV27 to TRBJ2-7; either TRBD1 or TRBD2 may fit D (5 bases each). Trimming took 0 bases from V and 3 from J, leaving 9 bases between them. The CDR3 is 14 amino acids. In germline, CDR1 is MNHEY, CDR2 SMNVEV (reference sequence).

The chain has TRBV4-1 and TRBJ2-1; D gene ambiguous. The CDR3 has 16 residues. Germline V lookup: CDR1 MGHRA, CDR2 YSYEKL. The V gene lost 4 bases and the J gene lost 1 base, with 14 bases spanning the gap. This CDR3 is CASSLSPGNSYNEQFF. Here the CDR3 DNA reads TGCGCCAGCAGCCTCTCCCCGGGTAATTCCTACAATGAGCAGTTCTTC.

The chain has TRBV10-2 and TRBJ2-7, with 7 bases lining up with TRBD1. Losses at the gene ends were 6 bases for V and 6 bases for J; bases not matched to a gene: 11. The germline V gene encodes CDR1 WSHSY and CDR2 SAAADI. The CDR3 contains 14 residues. The CDR3 DNA reads TGCGCCAGCAGCTCGACAGGGCTTAAGGTCGAGCAGTACTTC. Its translation: CASSSTGLKVEQYF.

This chain links TRBV6-5 with TRBJ1-2; D perhaps matches TRBD1 (6 bases). The germline V and J ends were trimmed by 0 bases and 5 bases, with 16 bases remaining between them. Germline values: CDR1 MNHEY, CDR2 SVGAGI. The CDR3 loop spans 16 amino acids. CDR3 sequence reads: CASSYSRGFKGYGYTF. In DNA form, the CDR3 reads TGTGCCAGCAGTTACTCGAGGGGGTTTAAAGGGTATGGCTACACCTTC.

This chain uses TRBV4-1 with TRBJ1-4; D unresolved. The CDR3 runs to 15 residues. CDR1 is MGHRA, CDR2 YSYEKL, per germline. V was pared by 0 bases and J by 7 bases, with 12 bases between. The CDR3 DNA reads TGCGCCAGCAGCCAAGATTTGGCAGGCGGTGAAAAACTGTTTTTT. This sequence encodes CASSQDLAGGEKLFF.

The V gene is TRBV13, the J gene TRBJ2-3; 9 bases match TRBD2. Trimming cost V 5 bases and J 2 bases; bases outside gene matches: 8. Germline CDR1 PRHDT, CDR2 FYEKMQ (reference sequence). The CDR3 is 16 amino acids. The CDR3 nucleotides are TGTGCCAGCAGCGGGTTGACTAGCGGTGACACAGATACGCAGTATTTT. This codes for CASSGLTSGDTDTQYF.

The chain is built from TRBV2 and TRBJ1-1; D uncertain. Germline lookup yields CDR1 SNHLY and CDR2 FYNNEI. CDR3 length equals 14 residues. Trimming stripped 3 bases from V and 1 base from J, with 9 bases between. CDR3 DNA sequence: TGTGCCAGCAGTGATCTTGGGCCGAACACTGAAGCTTTCTTT. This sequence encodes CASSDLGPNTEAFF.

The chain links TRBV28 to TRBJ2-7; TRBD1 agrees at 7 bases. Germline V gives CDR1 MDHEN, CDR2 SYDVKM. The CDR3 runs 16 residues. The ends lost 4 bases at V and 3 bases at J; junction bases unmatched: 12. CDR3 protein: CASSSVGTVVSYEQYF. The CDR3 DNA reads as TGTGCCAGCAGTTCCGTCGGGACAGTAGTTAGCTACGAGCAGTACTTC.

This clone came up once. Different DNA sequences within this sample yield the same CDR3. This sequence joins TRBV29-1 and TRBJ2-5, with D unclear. Trimming stripped 4 bases from V and 0 bases from J, with 9 bases between. The CDR3 runs to 13 residues. Per the germline V gene, CDR1 is SQVTM and CDR2 is ANQGSEA. CDR3 in amino acids: CSVVVWYQETQYF. The CDR3 DNA sequence: TGCAGCGTTGTTGTATGGTACCAAGAGACCCAGTACTTC. Using reference TRBV29-1 and TRBJ2-5 for the parts outside the CDR3, the full variable domain is SAVISQKPSRDICQRGTSLTIQCQVDSQVTMMFWYRQQPGQSLTLIATANQGSEATYESGFVIDKFPISRPNLTFSTLTVSNMSPEDSSIYLCSVVVWYQETQYFGPGTRLLVL.

V and J are TRBV5-1 and TRBJ2-3; D gene uncertain. The germline V gene encodes CDR1 SGHRS and CDR2 YFSETQ. The CDR3 extends over 16 amino acids. V lost 1 base and J lost 2, with 14 bases in between. CDR3 protein: CASSLNTLAPTDTQYF. CDR3 nucleotides: TGCGCCAGCAGCTTGAACACGTTGGCCCCCACAGATACGCAGTATTTT.

This rearrangement joins TRBV18 to TRBJ1-5; unclear D gene. V gave up 3 bases and J gave up 0 bases, with 9 bases separating them. From germline, CDR1 is KGHSH and CDR2 LQKENI. This CDR3 region has 15 residues. The CDR3 DNA is TGTGCCAGCTCACCCGACGGCGGTAGCAATCAGCCCCAGCATTTT. It yields the protein CASSPDGGSNQPQHF.

V is TRBV27 and J is TRBJ2-7; 8 bases are shared with TRBD2. Trimming took 6 bases from V and 6 from J; bases not matched to a gene: 7. Germline CDR1 and CDR2: MNHEY and SMNVEV (reference sequence). There are 13 residues in the CDR3. DNA for the CDR3: TGTGCCAGCAGCCCCGCGGGACTAGGCGAGCAGTACTTC. Translated, it gives CASSPAGLGEQYF.

This chain links TRBV27 with TRBJ2-1, with 10 bases that match TRBD2. The CDR3 has 18 amino acids. The V gene end was trimmed by 6 bases and the J gene end by 3 bases; junction bases not matched to a gene: 14. The germline V gene encodes CDR1 MNHEY and CDR2 SMNVEV (reference sequence). The CDR3 protein is CASSDPDAGTSDYNEQFF. As DNA, the CDR3 is TGTGCCAGCAGCGACCCGGACGCCGGGACTAGCGACTACAATGAGCAGTTCTTC.

The chain carries TRBV25-1 and TRBJ2-7, with D hard to call. CDR1 and CDR2 (germline): MGHDK, SYGVNS. CDR3 length: 13 residues. V dropped 8 bases and J dropped 3 bases, with 14 bases sitting between them. The CDR3 is CASAETLFYEQYF. The CDR3 region has the DNA TGTGCCAGCGCGGAGACCCTTTTCTACGAGCAGTACTTC.